Following are 25 T cell receptor beta chains from one sample sequenced in a study of cytomegalovirus exposure and HLA in healthy donors. PCR primers comprised 60 Vbeta and 13 Jbeta primers. TCRdb's table, derived via immunoSEQ multiplex PCR, lists solely in-frame clones and lacks some. The table includes fewer than 200,000 clones, about 90% detected once. What was sequenced was PBMCs. The receptors originated from a girl in the first two years of life in good health and CMV-seronegative.

The V call is TRBV15, the J call TRBJ1-3; D unclear. V dropped 1 base and J dropped 4 bases, with 8 bases sitting between them. The CDR3 is 14 amino acids. In germline, CDR1 is LNHNV, CDR2 YYDKDF (reference sequence). The CDR3 DNA reads as TGTGCCACCAGCAGAGCTCGGGTCGGAAACACCATATATTTT. It is translated as CATSRARVGNTIYF. The entire variable domain, with the rest obtained from reference TRBV15 and TRBJ1-3, is as follows: DAMVIQNPRYQVTQFGKPVTLSCSQTLNHNVMYWYQQKSSQAPKLLFHYYDKDFNNEADTPDNFQSRRPNTSFCFLDIRSPGLGDTAMYLCATSRARVGNTIYFGEGSWLTVV.

This chain uses TRBV5-1 with TRBJ2-3; 10 bases are shared with TRBD1. The J segment lost 5 bases and the V segment lost 0 bases, leaving 6 bases of the junction unmatched. The CDR3 has 16 amino acids. CDR1 and CDR2 from the germline V gene are SGHRS and YFSETQ. The CDR3: CASSLVSGQGIDTQYF. The CDR3 coding sequence is TGCGCCAGCAGCTTGGTTTCGGGACAGGGGATAGATACGCAGTATTTT.

This clone occurred once. The chain uses TRBV19 and TRBJ1-2; D might be TRBD1 (5 bases). CDR1 is LNHDA and CDR2 is SQIVND in the germline V gene (reference sequence). The CDR3 totals 14 residues. V lost 3 bases, J lost 5 bases, and 13 bases lay in between. The CDR3 nucleotides are TGTGCCAGTAGTATTAATGGGGCGGAGTATGGCTACACCTTC. Amino acid sequence: CASSINGAEYGYTF.

The rearrangement uses TRBV6-5 and TRBJ1-3; TRBD1 might be the D (6 bases). Germline values: CDR1 MNHEY, CDR2 SVGAGI. The CDR3 is made up of 14 amino acids. V lost 7 bases to trimming and J lost 5 bases, with 15 bases between them. The CDR3 loop reads CASTPSTGRNTIYF. The CDR3 coding sequence is TGTGCCAGCACCCCCAGTACAGGGAGAAACACCATATATTTT.

This chain joins TRBV13 and TRBJ2-5, with unresolved D. Trimming took 2 bases from V and 3 from J, leaving 4 bases between them. Germline-derived CDR1 and CDR2 are PRHDT and FYEKMQ (reference sequence). CDR3 length: 12 residues. The CDR3 nucleotides read TGTGCCAGCAGCTTACGGGAAGAGACCCAGTACTTC. Residues: CASSLREETQYF.

The chain recombines TRBV14 with TRBJ2-3; D is perhaps TRBD2 (6 bases). The CDR3 is made up of 17 amino acids. From germline, CDR1 is SGHDN and CDR2 FVKESK. Trimming removed 5 bases from V and 0 bases from J, with 18 bases in between. The CDR3 sequence: CASSESFRDSSTDTQYF. For the CDR3, the DNA is TGTGCCAGCAGCGAGAGTTTCCGGGACTCTAGCACAGATACGCAGTATTTT.

On this clone: At one boundary the junction diverges from the germline segment, which might be a read error. The chain combines TRBV2 with TRBJ2-2, with a weak D call TRBD2 (5 bases). The CDR3 totals 14 residues. Germline assignment: CDR1 SNHLY and CDR2 FYNNEI. The CDR3 nucleotides read TGTGCCGGCAGTGAATATCCGGGAACCGGGGAGCTGTTTTTT. This codes for CAGSEYPGTGELFF.

This clone came up once. The rearrangement links TRBV9 to TRBJ1-2; D is ambiguous. V was shortened by 3 bases and J by 8 bases, with 14 bases between the two germline ends. The CDR3 spans 13 residues. CDR1 and CDR2 (germline): SGDLS, YYNGEE. CDR3: CASSAGGYGGYTF. As DNA, the CDR3 is TGTGCCAGCAGCGCGGGTGGCTATGGAGGCTACACCTTC.

This chain uses TRBV6-1 with TRBJ2-3, with TRBD1 identical over 9 bases. This CDR3 is 15 amino acids long. With 2 bases clipped from V and 1 base from J, the junction kept 1 base outside the gene matches. Germline V gene data show CDR1 as MNHNS and CDR2 as SASEGT. In DNA, the CDR3 is TGTGCCAGCAGTGAAAGACAGGGGGGCACAGATACGCAGTATTTT. This gives the protein CASSERQGGTDTQYF.

The chain joins TRBV15 to TRBJ1-4; 8 bases map to TRBD1. V shed 0 bases and J 8 bases; nucleotides not matched to a gene: 8. The CDR3 has 16 residues. Germline CDR1 reads LNHNV; CDR2 reads YYDKDF (reference sequence). The CDR3 is CATSREKGRGREKLFF. CDR3 sequence (DNA): TGTGCCACCAGCAGAGAGAAAGGCAGGGGGCGAGAAAAACTGTTTTTT.

The chain couples TRBV9 to TRBJ2-3; the match to TRBD2 covers 8 bases. Germline V CDR1 and CDR2: SGDLS, YYNGEE. The CDR3 sequence is 16 residues long. The V and J ends lost 4 bases and 6 bases, in that order; junction bases with no gene match: 13. Here the CDR3 DNA reads TGTGCCAGCAGCACACCACGGGGTAGCGGGACTGATACGCAGTATTTT. The encoded protein is CASSTPRGSGTDTQYF. The complete variable domain, with remaining parts taken from reference TRBV9 and TRBJ2-3, reads DSGVTQTPKHLITATGQRVTLRCSPRSGDLSVYWYQQSLDQGLQFLIQYYNGEERAKGNILERFSAQQFPDLHSELNLSSLELGDSALYFCASSTPRGSGTDTQYFGPGTRLTVL.

The CDR3 here is CASSQEWRFNEKLFF. DNA of the CDR3: TGTGCCAGCAGCCAAGAGTGGAGGTTTAATGAAAAACTGTTTTTT. V gene TRBV4-2 combines with J gene TRBJ1-4, with D unclear. Germline V CDR1 and CDR2: LGHNA, YNFKEQ. The CDR3 has 15 residues. Trimming left V 0 bases short and J 4 bases short, with 9 bases between.

This clone was picked up a small number of times. J is TRBJ2-6 and V is TRBV29-1; D is possibly TRBD2 (6 bases). The germline V and J ends were trimmed by 8 bases and 3 bases, with 20 bases remaining between them. Germline values: CDR1 SQVTM, CDR2 ANQGSEA. The CDR3 covers 16 residues. The CDR3 DNA follows: TGCAGCCCGAAGGCCGGAGGGACGAATGGGGCCAACGTCCTGACTTTC. Protein: CSPKAGGTNGANVLTF.

This chain uses TRBV12-5 with TRBJ2-1; 10 nucleotides line up with TRBD2. The CDR3 runs to 16 residues. Germline V gene sequence: CDR1 LGHNT, CDR2 FRNRAP. With 0 bases clipped from V and 7 bases from J, the junction kept 6 bases outside the gene matches. CDR3 protein: CASGLVLSGRANEQFF. In DNA form, the CDR3 reads TGTGCTAGTGGTTTGGTATTAAGCGGGAGGGCGAATGAGCAGTTCTTC.

CDR3 DNA sequence: TGTGCCAGCAGCTTTGGAACGACAGGGGGTAGCTCCTATAATTCACCCCTCCACTTT. It is translated as CASSFGTTGGSSYNSPLHF. The chain combines TRBV7-9 with TRBJ1-6; TRBD1 matches 9 bases. CDR3 length: 19 amino acids. Germline V lookup: CDR1 SEHNR, CDR2 FQNEAQ (reference sequence). The J segment lost 0 bases and the V segment lost 3 bases, leaving 9 bases of the junction unmatched.

The rearrangement links TRBV10-3 to TRBJ2-1, with TRBD2 matching 12 bases. Germline CDR1 and CDR2: ENHRY and SYGVKD. CDR3 size: 19 residues. The junction had 9 bases not matched to a gene; V was cut back by 3 bases and J by 0 bases. The CDR3 is CAISDPSGGATSSYNEQFF. CDR3 DNA sequence: TGTGCCATCAGTGACCCTAGCGGGGGGGCCACAAGCTCCTACAATGAGCAGTTCTTC.

This clone has just one count. The chain uses TRBV11-3 and TRBJ2-2, with a possible D match to TRBD2 (5 bases). The CDR3 runs to 14 residues. Germline lookup yields CDR1 SGHNT and CDR2 YENEEA. With 5 bases removed from V and 0 bases from J, the gap between germline ends came to 7 bases. DNA for the CDR3: TGTGCCAGCAGCGAGGGCCCGAACACCGGGGAGCTGTTTTTT. It is translated as CASSEGPNTGELFF.

The chain joins TRBV5-1 to TRBJ2-7; perhaps TRBD1 as D (6 bases). The CDR3 is 15 amino acids. The germline V gene has CDR1 SGHRS and CDR2 YFSETQ. Between the trimmed V and J ends, which lost 0 bases and 6 bases, there was a span of 16 bases. The CDR3 region is CASSLGLHRALEQYF. CDR3 bases: TGCGCCAGCAGCTTGGGACTCCACAGGGCCCTCGAGCAGTACTTC.

This clone was seen a handful of times. The gene calls are TRBV4-1 and TRBJ1-1; D might be TRBD1 (5 bases). The CDR3 is made up of 16 amino acids. From germline, CDR1 is MGHRA and CDR2 YSYEKL. V was cut by 0 bases and J by 0 bases, with 11 bases left in between. CDR3 loop: CASSQDRAAMNTEAFF. The CDR3 DNA sequence: TGCGCCAGCAGCCAAGACAGGGCGGCGATGAACACTGAAGCTTTCTTT.

In DNA form, the CDR3 reads TGTGCCAGCTCACCAAGGGCGGGAGCCCAAGAGACCCAGTACTTC. Amino acid sequence: CASSPRAGAQETQYF. The chain links TRBV18 to TRBJ2-5, with 7 nucleotides matching TRBD2. The germline gives CDR1 KGHSH, CDR2 LQKENI. Trimming at V came to 2 bases and at J to 1 base, leaving 4 bases not matched to a gene. The CDR3 runs 15 residues.

The chain uses TRBV6-4 and TRBJ2-1; a weak D match, TRBD2 (5 bases). The CDR3 is made up of 16 amino acids. Germline CDR1 reads MRHNA; CDR2 reads SNTAGT. V was shortened by 2 bases and J by 0 bases, with 11 bases between the two germline ends. The CDR3 DNA follows: TGTGCCAGCAGTGACGGGCGGGCCGGCTCCTACAATGAGCAGTTCTTC. This encodes CASSDGRAGSYNEQFF.

The V and J genes are TRBV27 and TRBJ2-7; TRBD2 agrees at 11 bases. CDR1 is MNHEY, CDR2 SMNVEV, per germline (reference sequence). CDR3 length: 16 amino acids. Trimming removed 7 bases from V and 2 bases from J; junction bases left unmatched: 10. In DNA form, the CDR3 reads TGTGCCAGCAATCCGTCCGGGACTAGCGGCACCTACGAGCAGTACTTC. As protein: CASNPSGTSGTYEQYF.

This chain uses TRBV12-2 with TRBJ1-1; TRBD1 reflects the table's D call only, with no check against the DNA. TRBV12-2 represents a pseudogene. CDR3 size: 16 residues. DNA for the CDR3: TGTGCAAGTCGCTTATTTGGTCCGGACAGGAACACTGAAGCTTTCTTT. It is translated as CASRLFGPDRNTEAFF.

This clone was observed a handful of times. J is TRBJ2-1 and V is TRBV23-1; D is perhaps TRBD1 (6 bases). TRBV23-1 is assigned to the ORF class and has an uncertain function. The CDR3 length is 16 residues. The V gene lost 0 bases and the J gene lost 4 bases, with 13 bases spanning the gap. CDR3 DNA sequence: TGCGCCAGCAGTCAATCCCTGACAGGCGGGTACAATGAGCAGTTCTTC. This codes for CASSQSLTGGYNEQFF.

CDR3 region: CASSEFGQQQSPLHF. The CDR3 DNA follows: TGTGCCAGCAGTGAATTTGGGCAGCAACAATCACCCCTCCACTTT. The chain recombines TRBV6-1 with TRBJ1-6; unclear D gene. The CDR3 runs to 15 residues. V lost 2 bases, J lost 10 bases, and 15 bases lay in between. Germline V gene sequence: CDR1 MNHNS, CDR2 SASEGT.